These T cell receptor beta chains were read from a single sample in a study of shared clonotypes between healthy human individuals. Using immunoSEQ multiplex PCR, the repertoire was profiled, and TCRdb retains in-frame clones only, with some absent. The table shows some 2.4 million clones, with roughly 93% occurring only once. The specimen sequenced was naive CD4+ T cells from PBMCs. The receptor set was obtained from a man aged 18 to 35 in good health. Some clones in this sample may be carry-over from other donors' samples. The CDR3 runs from the conserved cysteine through the conserved F or W. D genes are given only for firm matches. A clone size is listed for some rows: how often the clone was seen (once, few, many), or a class if it is expanded.

CDR3 DNA: TGTGCCAGCCGAATCATAGACGGCGGGTGGAGAGAGCAGTACTTC
CDR3 protein: CASRIIDGGWREQYF
D gene: NA
clone size: NA
V gene: TRBV6-1
J gene: TRBJ2-7

CDR3 DNA: TGTGCCAGCAGCCCCTACCTGGGCGGCACTGAAGCTTTCTTT
CDR3 protein: CASSPYLGGTEAFF
D gene: NA
clone size: NA
V gene: TRBV7-2
J gene: TRBJ1-1

CDR3 DNA: TGTGCCAGCAGCCCTGTCCGACAGGCCATGAACACTGAAGCTTTCTTT
CDR3 protein: CASSPVRQAMNTEAFF
D gene: NA
clone size: NA
V gene: TRBV14
J gene: TRBJ1-1

CDR3 DNA: TGTGCTAGTGGTTTGCTGGATTCTGAAGCTTTCTTT
CDR3 protein: CASGLLDSEAFF
D gene: NA
clone size: NA
V gene: TRBV12-5
J gene: TRBJ1-1

CDR3 DNA: TGTGCCAGCAGGGGAGCGGGAGGGGCGCAGGAGCAGTTCTTC
CDR3 protein: CASRGAGGAQEQFF
D gene: TRBD2
clone size: NA
V gene: TRBV5-6
J gene: TRBJ2-1

CDR3 DNA: TGCAGCGTTGGGCGGGACAATGAGCAGTTCTTC
CDR3 protein: CSVGRDNEQFF
D gene: NA
clone size: NA
V gene: TRBV29-1
J gene: TRBJ2-1

CDR3 DNA: TGTGCCAGCAGCGCGCTCGGTTTAGGCCAGAGCTCCTACGAGCAGTACTTC
CDR3 protein: CASSALGLGQSSYEQYF
D gene: NA
clone size: NA
V gene: TRBV9
J gene: TRBJ2-7

CDR3 DNA: TGTGCCAGCAGTGAACGGGACAGGGCGTACAATGAGCAGTTCTTC
CDR3 protein: CASSERDRAYNEQFF
D gene: TRBD1
clone size: NA
V gene: TRBV6-4
J gene: TRBJ2-1

CDR3 DNA: TGTGCCAGCAGCCTGGCAGGGAACACCGGGGAGCTGTTTTTT
CDR3 protein: CASSLAGNTGELFF
D gene: NA
clone size: once
V gene: TRBV28
J gene: TRBJ2-2

CDR3 DNA: TGTGCCAGCAGTTTGCGGGAGGGAGAGACCCAGTACTTC
CDR3 protein: CASSLREGETQYF
D gene: TRBD2
clone size: NA
V gene: TRBV27
J gene: TRBJ2-5

CDR3 DNA: TGCGCCAGCGCTTATGAGGGAGCTAACTATGGCTACACCTTC
CDR3 protein: CASAYEGANYGYTF
D gene: NA
clone size: NA
V gene: TRBV5-1
J gene: TRBJ1-2

CDR3 DNA: TGTGCCAGCAGCCCAGGAGTAAGTGGAAACACCATATATTTT
CDR3 protein: CASSPGVSGNTIYF
D gene: NA
clone size: NA
V gene: TRBV9
J gene: TRBJ1-3

CDR3 DNA: TGTGCCAGCAGTTTCAAGGATGGGCACCGCACCGGGGAGCTGTTTTTT
CDR3 protein: CASSFKDGHRTGELFF
D gene: NA
clone size: NA
V gene: TRBV27
J gene: TRBJ2-2

CDR3 DNA: TGCGCCAGCAGCTTGGCCCCCGGCGGGTGGCAGGGGGCTGAAGGCTACACCTTC
CDR3 protein: CASSLAPGGWQGAEGYTF
D gene: TRBD1
clone size: once
V gene: TRBV5-1
J gene: TRBJ1-2

CDR3 DNA: TGTGCCAGCAGCTCTTCATTTATCTATGGCTACACCTTC
CDR3 protein: CASSSSFIYGYTF
D gene: NA
clone size: NA
V gene: TRBV11-2
J gene: TRBJ1-2

CDR3 DNA: TGTGCCAGCAGCGTAACCGGGACACCCCAGTATTTT
CDR3 protein: CASSVTGTPQYF
D gene: NA
clone size: NA
V gene: TRBV7-3
J gene: TRBJ2-3

CDR3 DNA: TGTGCCAGCACGCGGCAGTTGGAGGGTGGCTACACCTTC
CDR3 protein: CASTRQLEGGYTF
D gene: NA
clone size: NA
V gene: TRBV28
J gene: TRBJ1-2

CDR3 DNA: TGTGCCAGCAGTTATGACAGGGGGCGTAGAAAACTGTTTTTT
CDR3 protein: CASSYDRGRRKLFF
D gene: TRBD1
clone size: NA
V gene: TRBV27
J gene: TRBJ1-4

CDR3 DNA: TGTGCCAGCAGCGGAGGGGGGGAAGGACAGCCCCAGCATTTT
CDR3 protein: CASSGGGEGQPQHF
D gene: NA
clone size: few
V gene: TRBV9
J gene: TRBJ1-5

CDR3 DNA: TGTGCCATACCGGACAGGGGTGGCACCGGGGAGCTGTTTTTT
CDR3 protein: CAIPDRGGTGELFF
D gene: TRBD1
clone size: once
V gene: TRBV28
J gene: TRBJ2-2

CDR3 DNA: TGTGCCAGCAGTGTTAGCTCTGGGGCCAACGTCCTGACTTTC
CDR3 protein: CASSVSSGANVLTF
D gene: NA
clone size: NA
V gene: TRBV9
J gene: TRBJ2-6

CDR3 DNA: TGCGCCAGCAGGCGGTTCGGAACTACCTACGAGCAGTACTTC
CDR3 protein: CASRRFGTTYEQYF
D gene: NA
clone size: NA
V gene: TRBV10-2
J gene: TRBJ2-7

CDR3 DNA: TGTGCCAGCAGTTTATCTCGACCTACGGAGCAGTACTTC
CDR3 protein: CASSLSRPTEQYF
D gene: NA
clone size: NA
V gene: TRBV27
J gene: TRBJ2-7

CDR3 DNA: TGTGCCAGCAGTATCCTAGCGGGAGGGCGCACAGATACGCAGTATTTT
CDR3 protein: CASSILAGGRTDTQYF
D gene: TRBD2
clone size: NA
V gene: TRBV7-2
J gene: TRBJ2-3

CDR3 DNA: TGTGCCAGTACCTCATATGGACGGGGGGCGGACACTGAAGCTTTCTTT
CDR3 protein: CASTSYGRGADTEAFF
D gene: NA
clone size: NA
V gene: TRBV19
J gene: TRBJ1-1

CDR3 DNA: TGTGCCAGCAGCTTAGTGGCAGTAAGCACAGATACGCAGTATTTT
CDR3 protein: CASSLVAVSTDTQYF
D gene: NA
clone size: NA
V gene: TRBV11-2
J gene: TRBJ2-3

CDR3 DNA: TGTGCCAGCAGTGCCCCGTCACACTATGGCTACACCTTC
CDR3 protein: CASSAPSHYGYTF
D gene: NA
clone size: NA
V gene: TRBV25-1
J gene: TRBJ1-2

CDR3 DNA: TGTGCCAGCGAGGACAGGGGGAGGACCGGGGAGCTGTTTTTT
CDR3 protein: CASEDRGRTGELFF
D gene: TRBD1
clone size: NA
V gene: TRBV28
J gene: TRBJ2-2

CDR3 DNA: TGCGCCAGCAGCCCCCGGGACAGAAGCAACACTGAAGCTTTCTTT
CDR3 protein: CASSPRDRSNTEAFF
D gene: TRBD1
clone size: NA
V gene: TRBV4-1
J gene: TRBJ1-1

CDR3 DNA: TGTGCCAGCAGTTTTCCCTTTCGACTTCGGACAGGGGAAGAGACCCAGTACTTC
CDR3 protein: CASSFPFRLRTGEETQYF
D gene: TRBD1
clone size: NA
V gene: TRBV28
J gene: TRBJ2-5

CDR3 DNA: TGTGCCAGTAGAACGTTGGGCCGGAACACTGAAGCTTTCTTT
CDR3 protein: CASRTLGRNTEAFF
D gene: NA
clone size: NA
V gene: TRBV19
J gene: TRBJ1-1

CDR3 DNA: TGCAGCGGCATGACAGTTCAAGAGACCCAGTACTTC
CDR3 protein: CSGMTVQETQYF
D gene: NA
clone size: NA
V gene: TRBV29-1
J gene: TRBJ2-5

CDR3 DNA: TGTGCCAGCAGTTTGGGCCCTATCGGGGAGCTGTTTTTT
CDR3 protein: CASSLGPIGELFF
D gene: NA
clone size: once
V gene: TRBV28
J gene: TRBJ2-2

CDR3 DNA: TGTGCCAGCAGCGCTGCTCCTTGGGGGGTCGAGCAGTTCTTC
CDR3 protein: CASSAAPWGVEQFF
D gene: NA
clone size: NA
V gene: TRBV9
J gene: TRBJ2-1

CDR3 DNA: TGTGCCAGCAGTGGTTGGTCCGGGAGTACCAATGAGCAGTTCTTC
CDR3 protein: CASSGWSGSTNEQFF
D gene: NA
clone size: NA
V gene: TRBV2
J gene: TRBJ2-1

CDR3 DNA: TGTGCCAGCAGCTTGGAAGGGGGGTACACTGAAGCTTTCTTT
CDR3 protein: CASSLEGGYTEAFF
D gene: NA
clone size: NA
V gene: TRBV5-5
J gene: TRBJ1-1

CDR3 DNA: TGTGCCAGCAGCTCGGGACCCACCAGCACAGATACGCAGTATTTT
CDR3 protein: CASSSGPTSTDTQYF
D gene: NA
clone size: NA
V gene: TRBV11-3
J gene: TRBJ2-3

CDR3 DNA: TGTGCCAGCAGCTTATTTATAGCCTACGAGCAGTACTTC
CDR3 protein: CASSLFIAYEQYF
D gene: NA
clone size: once
V gene: TRBV7-2
J gene: TRBJ2-7

CDR3 DNA: TGTGCCAGCGGGGGGCGGGATAACTATGGCTACACCTTC
CDR3 protein: CASGGRDNYGYTF
D gene: NA
clone size: NA
V gene: TRBV28
J gene: TRBJ1-2

CDR3 DNA: TGTGCCAGCAGCGTAGCTACGGGTTCGGAGACCCAGTACTTC
CDR3 protein: CASSVATGSETQYF
D gene: NA
clone size: NA
V gene: TRBV9
J gene: TRBJ2-5

CDR3 DNA: TGTGCCAGCAGTTTATCGACCGGGTTGCTAAACACTGAAGCTTTCTTT
CDR3 protein: CASSLSTGLLNTEAFF
D gene: NA
clone size: NA
V gene: TRBV27
J gene: TRBJ1-1

CDR3 DNA: TGTGCCAGTAGAGACATAGGGCCTAACTATGGCTACACCTTC
CDR3 protein: CASRDIGPNYGYTF
D gene: NA
clone size: few
V gene: TRBV19
J gene: TRBJ1-2

CDR3 DNA: TGTGCCAGCAGCTTAATCGACAGCAACTATGGCTACACCTTC
CDR3 protein: CASSLIDSNYGYTF
D gene: NA
clone size: NA
V gene: TRBV7-2
J gene: TRBJ1-2

CDR3 DNA: TGTGCCAGCAGCTTAGGGCGATGGGGGACTAGCGGGAGGGCCCGGCCAAATGAGCAGTTCTTC
CDR3 protein: CASSLGRWGTSGRARPNEQFF
D gene: TRBD2
clone size: NA
V gene: TRBV7-8
J gene: TRBJ2-1